This entry lists 17 T cell receptor beta chains sequenced from one sample in a study of blood T cell repertoires in COVID-19. Data came from immunoSEQ multiplex PCR; TCRdb stores just in-frame clones and leaves some out. The sample includes some 130,000 clones, over 70% of them seen just once. Sequences were obtained from peripheral blood. The receptors were sampled from a human donor in a cohort sampled during active COVID-19.

This chain joins TRBV28 and TRBJ1-1; D perhaps matches TRBD1 (5 bases). CDR3 size: 15 residues. Germline CDR1 MDHEN, CDR2 SYDVKM. Trimming left V 5 bases short and J 0 bases short, with 13 bases between. The CDR3 is CASSRDSTMNTEAFF. The CDR3 nucleotides are TGTGCCAGCAGTCGGGACTCGACAATGAACACTGAAGCTTTCTTT.

The J gene is TRBJ1-1, the V gene TRBV5-4; a weak D match, TRBD1 (5 bases). The CDR3 consists of 14 residues. V was clipped by 2 bases and J by 7 bases, with 15 bases between them. In germline, CDR1 is SGHNT, CDR2 YYREEE (reference sequence). Here the CDR3 reads CASSFQGGPLEAFF. The CDR3 DNA reads as TGTGCCAGCAGCTTTCAGGGAGGGCCCCTTGAAGCTTTCTTT.

This clone was found a few times. The chain links TRBV3-1 (or the pseudogene TRBV3-2) to TRBJ1-3, with TRBD1 identical over 10 bases. Germline values: CDR1 LGHDT, CDR2 YNNKEL (reference sequence). V shed 2 bases and J 0 bases; nucleotides not matched to a gene: 1. The CDR3 covers 16 residues. The CDR3 protein is CASSQRTGGSGNTIYF. In DNA form, the CDR3 reads TGTGCCAGCAGCCAAAGGACAGGGGGCTCTGGAAACACCATATATTTT.

The genes are TRBV29-1 and TRBJ1-1; possible D gene TRBD1, 6 bases. The CDR3 consists of 16 residues. The V gene lost 6 bases and the J gene lost 1 base, with 21 bases spanning the gap. Germline V gives CDR1 SQVTM, CDR2 ANQGSEA. The CDR3 nucleotides read TGCAGCGTCCTAGGTCGGAAGGGGGATGGGAACACTGAAGCTTTCTTT. Encoded protein: CSVLGRKGDGNTEAFF. Full variable domain (remainder filled in from reference TRBV29-1 and TRBJ1-1): SAVISQKPSRDICQRGTSLTIQCQVDSQVTMMFWYRQQPGQSLTLIATANQGSEATYESGFVIDKFPISRPNLTFSTLTVSNMSPEDSSIYLCSVLGRKGDGNTEAFFGQGTRLTVV.

The rearrangement links TRBV19 to TRBJ2-7; D unresolved. CDR3 length: 13 residues. Looked up from germline, CDR1 is LNHDA and CDR2 is SQIVND (reference sequence). Trimming removed 3 bases at V and 6 bases at J, with 12 bases between. The CDR3 coding sequence is TGTGCCAGTAGTATGGCCCGGAGTAGCGAGCAGTACTTC. Translation gives CASSMARSSEQYF.

About this clone: Other DNA sequences in the same sample also yield this CDR3. The chain recombines TRBV15 with TRBJ2-7; no reliable D call. Germline V gene sequence: CDR1 LNHNV, CDR2 YYDKDF (reference sequence). Trimming took 0 bases from V and 3 from J, leaving 6 bases between them. CDR3 size: 13 residues. As DNA, the CDR3 is TGTGCCACCAGCAGAGATCGAGGCTACGAGCAGTACTTC. Translated, it gives CATSRDRGYEQYF.

The rearrangement uses TRBV24-1 and TRBJ2-3; 7 nucleotides align to TRBD1. V shed 1 base and J 5 bases; nucleotides not matched to a gene: 8. Germline loops: CDR1 KGHDR, CDR2 SFDVKD. This CDR3 is built from 16 residues. The CDR3 DNA reads TGTGCCACCAGTGATTTTGGGACAGAAAGTAGAGATACGCAGTATTTT. Translation gives CATSDFGTESRDTQYF.

This chain connects TRBV7-2 to TRBJ1-1; 9 nucleotides agree with TRBD1. V was clipped by 1 base and J by 3 bases; unmatched bases: 3. The germline CDR1 and CDR2 sequences are SGHTA and FQGNSA. The CDR3 totals 15 residues. The CDR3 DNA sequence: TGTGCCAGCAGCTTAGGGACAGGGGCGCACACTGAAGCTTTCTTT. The encoded protein is CASSLGTGAHTEAFF.

This chain's CDR3 is CASRGPGNSPLHF. As DNA, the CDR3 is TGTGCCAGCAGAGGCCCGGGGAATTCACCCCTCCACTTT. The chain combines TRBV12-3 or TRBV12-4 with TRBJ1-6; D not resolved. The CDR3 has 13 amino acids. Trimming pared 6 bases from V and 7 bases from J, leaving 10 bases between.

V is TRBV21-1 and J is TRBJ2-7; the table assigns TRBD1, which was not confirmed against the DNA. TRBV21-1 constitutes a pseudogene. This CDR3 region has 15 residues. The CDR3 sequence: CASRPTENPSYEQYF. The CDR3 bases are TGTGCCAGCAGGCCGACAGAGAACCCTTCCTACGAGCAGTACTTC.

CDR3 nucleotides: TGTGCCATCAGCCGCCAGGGGGACGCGGAAGCTTTCTTT. Translation gives CAISRQGDAEAFF. This sequence joins TRBV10-3 and TRBJ1-1; 7 bases are a match to TRBD1. Trimming cost V 6 bases and J 8 bases; bases outside gene matches: 9. Germline V gene lookup returns CDR1 ENHRY and CDR2 SYGVKD. This CDR3 contains 13 residues.

The chain employs TRBV7-3 and TRBJ1-5; no reliable D call. V dropped 4 bases and J dropped 5 bases, with 9 bases sitting between them. The CDR3 has 13 amino acids. Germline CDR1 is SGHTA and CDR2 is FQGTGA. The CDR3 protein is CASSSQQDQPQHF. DNA of the CDR3: TGTGCCAGCAGCTCACAGCAGGATCAGCCCCAGCATTTT.

The gene calls are TRBV15 and TRBJ2-5, with 7 nucleotides matching TRBD2. The CDR3 is 16 residues long. Per germline, CDR1 LNHNV and CDR2 YYDKDF (reference sequence). V gave up 0 bases and J gave up 5 bases; unmatched junction bases: 9. The DNA for the CDR3 is TGTGCCACCAGCAGAGAGGGTGGGAGGGTCAGGGAGACCCAGTACTTC. This translates into CATSREGGRVRETQYF. Full variable domain (outside the CDR3, taken from reference TRBV15 and TRBJ2-5): DAMVIQNPRYQVTQFGKPVTLSCSQTLNHNVMYWYQQKSSQAPKLLFHYYDKDFNNEADTPDNFQSRRPNTSFCFLDIRSPGLGDTAMYLCATSREGGRVRETQYFGPGTRLLVL.

V usage is TRBV11-3 and J usage is TRBJ2-1; a weak D match, TRBD1 (6 bases). V was trimmed by 0 bases and J by 8 bases, leaving 14 bases between them. This CDR3 region has 15 residues. Germline loops: CDR1 SGHNT, CDR2 YENEEA. The CDR3 bases are TGTGCCAGCAGCTTAGATGGACAGCTGTTGGATGAGCAGTTCTTC. Protein product: CASSLDGQLLDEQFF. Variable domain in full (rest from reference TRBV11-3 and TRBJ2-1): EAGVVQSPRYKIIEKKQPVAFWCNPISGHNTLYWYLQNLGQGPELLIRYENEEAVDDSQLPKDRFSAERLKGVDSTLKIQPAELGDSAVYLCASSLDGQLLDEQFFGPGTRLTVL.

CDR3 region: CASSLGGGTGELFF. Written as DNA, the CDR3 is TGTGCCAGCAGCTTAGGGGGGGGCACCGGGGAGCTGTTTTTT. The chain is built from TRBV11-3 and TRBJ2-2, with 7 nucleotides matching TRBD2. Unmatched junction bases numbered 0, after V lost 1 base and J lost 4 bases. CDR1 and CDR2 (germline): SGHNT, YENEEA. The CDR3 sequence is 14 residues long.

This clone appeared once. The chain carries TRBV27 and TRBJ1-1; 7 bases match TRBD1. There are 15 residues in the CDR3. CDR1 is MNHEY and CDR2 is SMNVEV in the germline V gene (reference sequence). V gave up 7 bases and J gave up 0 bases; unmatched junction bases: 8. CDR3 amino acids: CASMYRGNLNTEAFF. The CDR3 DNA reads TGTGCCAGCATGTACAGGGGTAACCTGAACACTGAAGCTTTCTTT.

V gene TRBV7-2 combines with J gene TRBJ2-7; D might be TRBD2 (5 bases). V was pared by 3 bases and J by 4 bases, with 7 bases between. This CDR3 region has 12 residues. The germline CDR1 and CDR2 sequences are SGHTA and FQGNSA. This CDR3 is CASSFTSYEQYF. DNA of the CDR3: TGTGCCAGCAGCTTCACTAGTTACGAGCAGTACTTC.